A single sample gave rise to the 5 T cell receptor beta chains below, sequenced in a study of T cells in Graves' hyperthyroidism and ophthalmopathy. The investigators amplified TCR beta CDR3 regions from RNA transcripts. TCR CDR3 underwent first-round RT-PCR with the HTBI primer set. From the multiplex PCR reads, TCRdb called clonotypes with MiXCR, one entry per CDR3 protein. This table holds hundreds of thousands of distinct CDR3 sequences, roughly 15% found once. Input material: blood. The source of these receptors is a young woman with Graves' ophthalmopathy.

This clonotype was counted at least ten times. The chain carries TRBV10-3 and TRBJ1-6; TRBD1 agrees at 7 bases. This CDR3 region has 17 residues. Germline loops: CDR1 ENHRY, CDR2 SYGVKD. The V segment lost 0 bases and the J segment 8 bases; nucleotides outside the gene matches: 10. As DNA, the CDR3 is TGTGCCATCAGTGAGTCTCAGGTCGGGACAGCCTATTCACCCCTCCACTTT. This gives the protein CAISESQVGTAYSPLHF.

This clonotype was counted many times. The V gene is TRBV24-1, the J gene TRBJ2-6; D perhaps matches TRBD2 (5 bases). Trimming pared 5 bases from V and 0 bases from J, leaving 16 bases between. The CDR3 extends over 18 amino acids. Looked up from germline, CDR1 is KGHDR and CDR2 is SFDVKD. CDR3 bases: TGTGCCACCAGTGGCAGGACTCCTGCCAGCTCTGGGGCCAACGTCCTGACTTTC. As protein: CATSGRTPASSGANVLTF.

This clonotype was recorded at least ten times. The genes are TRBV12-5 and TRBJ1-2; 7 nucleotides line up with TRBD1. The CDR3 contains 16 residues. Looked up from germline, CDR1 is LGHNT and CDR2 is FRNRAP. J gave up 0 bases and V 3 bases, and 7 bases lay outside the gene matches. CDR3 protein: CASGLGGSYPNYGYTF. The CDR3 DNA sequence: TGTGCTAGTGGTTTAGGGGGCTCCTACCCTAACTATGGCTACACCTTC. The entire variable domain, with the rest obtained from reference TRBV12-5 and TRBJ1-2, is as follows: DARVTQTPRHKVTEMGQEVTMRCQPILGHNTVFWYRQTMMQGLELLAYFRNRAPLDDSGMPKDRFSAEMPDATLATLKIQPSEPRDSAVYFCASGLGGSYPNYGYTFGSGTRLTVV.

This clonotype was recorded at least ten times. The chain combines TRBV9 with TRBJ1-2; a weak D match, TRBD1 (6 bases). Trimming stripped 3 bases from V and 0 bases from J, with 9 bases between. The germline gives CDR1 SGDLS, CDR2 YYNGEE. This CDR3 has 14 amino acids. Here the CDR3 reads CASSEGHSNYGYTF. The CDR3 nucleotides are TGTGCCAGCAGCGAGGGACATTCTAACTATGGCTACACCTTC. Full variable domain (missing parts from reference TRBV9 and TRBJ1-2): DSGVTQTPKHLITATGQRVTLRCSPRSGDLSVYWYQQSLDQGLQFLIQYYNGEERAKGNILERFSAQQFPDLHSELNLSSLELGDSALYFCASSEGHSNYGYTFGSGTRLTVV.

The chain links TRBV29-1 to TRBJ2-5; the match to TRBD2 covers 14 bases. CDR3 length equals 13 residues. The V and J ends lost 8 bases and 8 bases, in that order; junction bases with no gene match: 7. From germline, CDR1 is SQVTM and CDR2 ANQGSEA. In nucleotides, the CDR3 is TGCAGCATGTGGACTAGCGGGGGGTCCACCCAGTACTTC. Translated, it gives CSMWTSGGSTQYF.